The 14 T cell receptor beta chains below come from one sample, sequenced in a study of CD8 T cells in Susac syndrome. RNA was extracted with the RNeasy kit, and a quantity of roughly 0.45 to 1 ug was reverse transcribed using random hexamers. Via MiXCR, TCRdb re-called the immunoSEQ multiplex PCR reads, giving one row per CDR3 protein. Of roughly 250,000 distinct CDR3 sequences listed, about 95% are singletons. Material: CD4+ T cells from PBMCs. The receptors were sampled from a human donor with Susac syndrome.

This chain links TRBV5-1 with TRBJ2-4; the D is unclear. The germline gives CDR1 SGHRS, CDR2 YFSETQ. V shed 6 bases and J shed 10 bases, with 11 bases lying between them. The CDR3 spans 11 residues. CDR3 protein: CASTKDQIQYF. CDR3 nucleotide sequence: TGCGCCAGCACCAAGGACCAAATTCAGTACTTC.

The chain recombines TRBV7-2 with TRBJ2-2, with D possibly matching TRBD1 (5 bases). Germline V gene lookup returns CDR1 SGHTA and CDR2 FQGNSA. This CDR3 has 15 residues. V was pared by 5 bases and J by 2 bases, with 12 bases between. The CDR3 protein is CASSRVGANTGELFF. The DNA for the CDR3 is TGTGCCAGCAGCCGGGTAGGGGCCAACACCGGGGAGCTGTTTTTT.

J is TRBJ1-1 and V is TRBV5-1; tentatively, D is TRBD1 (5 bases). CDR3 length: 14 amino acids. Germline CDR1 SGHRS, CDR2 YFSETQ. Trimming removed 6 bases from V and 3 bases from J, with 15 bases in between. The CDR3 DNA is TGCGCCAGCATCCGGGGCGAGGAGGACACTGAAGCTTTCTTT. The encoded protein is CASIRGEEDTEAFF.

V and J are TRBV5-1 and TRBJ2-6; D gene ambiguous. Germline V CDR1 and CDR2: SGHRS, YFSETQ. This CDR3 spans 14 amino acids. The V and J ends lost 5 bases and 4 bases respectively, with 10 bases between them. The CDR3 coding sequence is TGCGCCAGCAGGGTCGCCTCGGGGGCCAACGTCCTGACTTTC. It encodes CASRVASGANVLTF.

The V gene is TRBV5-1, the J gene TRBJ1-2, with a tentative D call TRBD1 (6 bases). V lost 4 bases to trimming and J lost 3 bases, with 19 bases between them. This CDR3 is built from 16 residues. The germline V gene encodes CDR1 SGHRS and CDR2 YFSETQ. The DNA for the CDR3 is TGCGCCAGCAGCCCCTCCGGGGGGCAGGGAGACTATGGCTACACCTTC. It yields the protein CASSPSGGQGDYGYTF.

The chain uses TRBV29-1 and TRBJ2-1, with 8 bases aligning to TRBD2. This CDR3 region has 13 residues. V lost 6 bases, J lost 1 base, and 2 bases stayed unmatched. CDR1 and CDR2 from the germline V gene are SQVTM and ANQGSEA. The CDR3 DNA is TGCAGCGTGGGACTAGTGTCCTACAATGAGCAGTTCTTC. Translated, it gives CSVGLVSYNEQFF.

This chain links TRBV12-3 or TRBV12-4 with TRBJ1-1; D possibly corresponds to TRBD1 (5 bases). The CDR3 contains 13 residues. Trimming pared 4 bases from V and 5 bases from J, leaving 11 bases between. Written as DNA, the CDR3 is TGTGCCAGCAGTTACCGCCCAGGGACTGAAGCTTTCTTT. Protein: CASSYRPGTEAFF.

This chain links TRBV30 with TRBJ2-1; 12 nucleotides align to TRBD2. This CDR3 region has 16 residues. Losses at the gene ends were 1 base for V and 3 bases for J; bases not matched to a gene: 4. CDR1 is GTSNPN, CDR2 SVGIG, per germline (reference sequence). The CDR3 coding sequence is TGTGCCTGGAGTGGGTGGACTAGCGGGAACTACAATGAGCAGTTCTTC. It codes for CAWSGWTSGNYNEQFF.

The genes are TRBV11-2 and TRBJ1-2, with D uncertain. Germline CDR1 SGHAT, CDR2 FQNNGV. The CDR3 runs to 13 residues. V was trimmed by 1 base and J by 7 bases, leaving 10 bases between them. CDR3 amino acids: CASSLVGVGGYTF. The CDR3 DNA reads as TGTGCCAGCAGCTTAGTTGGAGTTGGTGGCTACACCTTC. Full variable domain (remainder filled in from reference TRBV11-2 and TRBJ1-2): EAGVAQSPRYKIIEKRQSVAFWCNPISGHATLYWYQQILGQGPKLLIQFQNNGVVDDSQLPKDRFSAERLKGVDSTLKIQPAKLEDSAVYLCASSLVGVGGYTFGSGTRLTVV.

The chain couples TRBV20-1 to TRBJ2-1; D unresolved. Germline V gene data show CDR1 as DFQATT and CDR2 as SNEGSKA (reference sequence). Trimming stripped 5 bases from V and 6 bases from J, with 23 bases between. The CDR3 contains 16 residues. CDR3 sequence: CSAAPATPGVPNEQFF. CDR3 DNA: TGCAGTGCTGCCCCCGCAACCCCGGGCGTCCCCAATGAGCAGTTCTTC.

J is TRBJ2-3 and V is TRBV4-1; no clear D. V lost 2 bases and J 2 bases, leaving 11 bases between the germline ends. Per germline, CDR1 MGHRA and CDR2 YSYEKL. The CDR3 has 15 amino acids. CDR3 bases: TGCGCCAGCAGCCAAAGGAGAAGTATCACAGATACGCAGTATTTT. Protein sequence: CASSQRRSITDTQYF.

This chain links TRBV5-1 with TRBJ2-3; unclear D gene. Trimming took 4 bases from V and 6 from J, leaving 9 bases between them. The CDR3 spans 12 residues. Germline values: CDR1 SGHRS, CDR2 YFSETQ. The CDR3 sequence: CASSPGSDTQYF. CDR3 DNA sequence: TGCGCCAGCAGCCCCGGTTCTGATACGCAGTATTTT.

On this clonotype itself: Relative to the germline gene, one junction end is altered; a read error may explain this. This chain uses TRBV4-1 with TRBJ2-7, with 10 bases matching TRBD2. Germline values: CDR1 MGHRA, CDR2 YSYEKL. This CDR3 comprises 18 residues. The CDR3 spells CASSLSPGLAKSSSEQYF. CDR3 DNA sequence: TGCGCCAGCAGCCTTAGTCCGGGACTAGCGAAGTCCTCCTCCGAGCAGTACTTC.

This rearrangement joins TRBV7-2 to TRBJ2-3; 9 bases align to TRBD2. The CDR3 spans 15 residues. V lost 7 bases and J lost 5; bases outside the gene matches: 10. CDR1 is SGHTA, CDR2 FQGNSA, per germline. The CDR3: CASNLSGRIGDTQYF. In DNA form, the CDR3 reads TGTGCCAGCAACCTAAGCGGGAGGATTGGAGATACGCAGTATTTT.